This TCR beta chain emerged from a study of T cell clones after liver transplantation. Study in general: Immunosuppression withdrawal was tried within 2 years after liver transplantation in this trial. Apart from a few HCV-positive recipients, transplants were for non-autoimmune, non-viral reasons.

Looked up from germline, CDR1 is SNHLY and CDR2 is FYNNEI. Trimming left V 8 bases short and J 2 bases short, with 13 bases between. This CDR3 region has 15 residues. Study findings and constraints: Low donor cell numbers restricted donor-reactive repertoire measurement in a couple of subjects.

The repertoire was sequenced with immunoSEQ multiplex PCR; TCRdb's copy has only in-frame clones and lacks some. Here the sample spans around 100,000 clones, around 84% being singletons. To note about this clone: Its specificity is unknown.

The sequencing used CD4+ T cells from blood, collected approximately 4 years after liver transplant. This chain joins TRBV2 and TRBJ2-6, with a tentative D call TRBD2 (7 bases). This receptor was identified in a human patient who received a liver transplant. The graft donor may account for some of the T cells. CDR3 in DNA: TGTGCCAGCTCGAGGCGGGGGCCTGGGGCCAACGTCCTGACTTTC. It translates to CASSRRGPGANVLTF.